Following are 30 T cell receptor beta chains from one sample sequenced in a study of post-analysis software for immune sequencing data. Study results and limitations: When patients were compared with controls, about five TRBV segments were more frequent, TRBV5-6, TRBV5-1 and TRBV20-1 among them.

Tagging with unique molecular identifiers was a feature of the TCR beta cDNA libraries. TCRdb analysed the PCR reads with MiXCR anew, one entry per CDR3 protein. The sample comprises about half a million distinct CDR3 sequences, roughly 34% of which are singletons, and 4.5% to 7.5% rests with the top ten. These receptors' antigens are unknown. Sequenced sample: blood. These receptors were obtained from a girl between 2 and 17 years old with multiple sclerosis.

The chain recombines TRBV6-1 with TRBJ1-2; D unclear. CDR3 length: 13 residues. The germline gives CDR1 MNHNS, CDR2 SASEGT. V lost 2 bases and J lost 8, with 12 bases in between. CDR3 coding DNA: TGTGCCAGCAGTGAAAGGTCTACTCGGGGCTACACCTTC. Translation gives CASSERSTRGYTF.

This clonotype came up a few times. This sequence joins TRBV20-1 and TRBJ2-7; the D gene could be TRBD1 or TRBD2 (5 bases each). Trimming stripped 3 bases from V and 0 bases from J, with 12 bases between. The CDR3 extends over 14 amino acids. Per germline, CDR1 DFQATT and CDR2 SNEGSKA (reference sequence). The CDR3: CSARGTVSSYEQYF. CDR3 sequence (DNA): TGCAGTGCTAGGGGGACGGTAAGCTCCTACGAGCAGTACTTC.

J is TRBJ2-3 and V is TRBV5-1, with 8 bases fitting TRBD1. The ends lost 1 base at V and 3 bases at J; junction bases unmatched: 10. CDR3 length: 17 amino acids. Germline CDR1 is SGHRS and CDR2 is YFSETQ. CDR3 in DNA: TGCGCCAGCAGCTTGACCCGATCAGGGGGCAGAACAGATACGCAGTATTTT. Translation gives CASSLTRSGGRTDTQYF.

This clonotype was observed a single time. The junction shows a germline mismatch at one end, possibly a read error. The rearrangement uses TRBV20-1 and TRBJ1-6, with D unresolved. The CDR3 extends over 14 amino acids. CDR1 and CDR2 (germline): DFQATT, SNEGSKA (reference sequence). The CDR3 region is CSVRALTGNSPLHF. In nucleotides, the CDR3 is TGCAGTGTTAGAGCCCTCACGGGAAATTCACCCCTCCACTTT.

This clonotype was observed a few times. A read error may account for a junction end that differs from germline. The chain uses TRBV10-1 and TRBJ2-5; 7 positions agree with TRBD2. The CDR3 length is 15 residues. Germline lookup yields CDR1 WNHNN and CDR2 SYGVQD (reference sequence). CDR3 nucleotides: TGCGCCAGCAGTGAGAATGACGCCGGGCGGGAGACCCAGGACTTC. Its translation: CASSENDAGRETQDF.

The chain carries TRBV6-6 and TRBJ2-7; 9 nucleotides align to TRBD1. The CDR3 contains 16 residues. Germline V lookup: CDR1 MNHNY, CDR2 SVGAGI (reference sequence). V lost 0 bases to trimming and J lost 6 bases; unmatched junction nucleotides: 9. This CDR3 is CASSYSGTGWSGEQYF. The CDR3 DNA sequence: TGTGCCAGCAGTTACTCAGGGACAGGGTGGTCGGGCGAGCAGTACTTC.

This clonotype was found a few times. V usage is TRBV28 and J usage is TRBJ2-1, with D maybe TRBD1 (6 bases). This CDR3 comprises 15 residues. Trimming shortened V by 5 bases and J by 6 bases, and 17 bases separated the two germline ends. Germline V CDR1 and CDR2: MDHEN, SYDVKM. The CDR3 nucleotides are TGTGCCAGCAGTCAGCGATACAGGGTTAGCAATGAGCAGTTCTTC. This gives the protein CASSQRYRVSNEQFF.

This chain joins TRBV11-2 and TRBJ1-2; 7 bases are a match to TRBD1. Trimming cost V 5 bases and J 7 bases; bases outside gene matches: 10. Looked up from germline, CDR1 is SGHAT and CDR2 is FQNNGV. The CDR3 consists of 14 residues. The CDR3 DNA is TGTGCCAGCAGCACGCTATTGACAGGGTCTGGCTACACCTTC. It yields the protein CASSTLLTGSGYTF.

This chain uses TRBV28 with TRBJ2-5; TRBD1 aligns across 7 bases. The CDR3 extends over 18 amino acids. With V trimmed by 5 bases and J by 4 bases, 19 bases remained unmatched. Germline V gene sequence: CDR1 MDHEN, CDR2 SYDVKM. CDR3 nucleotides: TGTGCCAGCAGTCCCCCCTGGCCGGACAGGCCTACTGGAGAGACCCAGTACTTC. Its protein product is CASSPPWPDRPTGETQYF.

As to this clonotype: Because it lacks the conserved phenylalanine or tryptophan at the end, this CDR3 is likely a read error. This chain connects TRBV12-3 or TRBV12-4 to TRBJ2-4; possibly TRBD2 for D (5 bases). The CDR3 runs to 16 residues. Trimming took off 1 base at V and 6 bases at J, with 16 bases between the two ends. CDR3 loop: CASSLVEGGLGNIQYL. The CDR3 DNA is TGTGCCAGCAGTTTAGTAGAGGGCGGGCTCGGAAACATTCAGTACCTC.

The CDR3 is CATSDLPGQGGTDTQYF. CDR3 DNA: TGTGCCACCAGTGATCTACCGGGACAGGGGGGTACAGATACGCAGTATTTT. V is TRBV24-1 and J is TRBJ2-3, with 11 bases identical to TRBD1. Unmatched junction bases numbered 7, after V lost 3 bases and J lost 3 bases. Germline CDR1 and CDR2: KGHDR and SFDVKD. This CDR3 region has 17 residues.

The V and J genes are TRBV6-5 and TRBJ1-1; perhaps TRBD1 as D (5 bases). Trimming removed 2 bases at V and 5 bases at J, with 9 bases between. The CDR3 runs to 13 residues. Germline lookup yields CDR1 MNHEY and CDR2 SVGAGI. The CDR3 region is CASSYPGGTEAFF. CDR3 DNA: TGTGCCAGCAGTTACCCCGGGGGGACTGAAGCTTTCTTT.

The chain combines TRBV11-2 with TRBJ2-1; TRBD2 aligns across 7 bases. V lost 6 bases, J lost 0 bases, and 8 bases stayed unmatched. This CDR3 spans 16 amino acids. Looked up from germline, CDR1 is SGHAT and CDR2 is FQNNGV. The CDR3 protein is CASSSSWGGSYNEQFF. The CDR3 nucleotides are TGTGCCAGCAGTTCCAGTTGGGGGGGCTCCTACAATGAGCAGTTCTTC.

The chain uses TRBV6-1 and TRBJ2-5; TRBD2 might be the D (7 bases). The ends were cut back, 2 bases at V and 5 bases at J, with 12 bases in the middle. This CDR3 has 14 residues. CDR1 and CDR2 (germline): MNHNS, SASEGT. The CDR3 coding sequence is TGTGCCAGCAGTGAACCGGGGGGCCTGGAGACCCAGTACTTC. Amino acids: CASSEPGGLETQYF.

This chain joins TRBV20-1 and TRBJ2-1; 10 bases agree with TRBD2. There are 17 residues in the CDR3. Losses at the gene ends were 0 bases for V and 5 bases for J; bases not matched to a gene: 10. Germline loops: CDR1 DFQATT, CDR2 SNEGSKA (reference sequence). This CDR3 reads CSARDFVAGGLNNEQFF. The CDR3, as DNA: TGCAGTGCTAGAGATTTTGTAGCGGGGGGCCTCAACAATGAGCAGTTCTTC.

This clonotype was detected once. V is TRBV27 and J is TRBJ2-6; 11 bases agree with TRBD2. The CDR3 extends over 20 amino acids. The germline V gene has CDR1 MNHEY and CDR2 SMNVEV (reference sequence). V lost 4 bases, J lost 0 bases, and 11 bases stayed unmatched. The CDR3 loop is CASSSPRGLAAGSGANVLTF. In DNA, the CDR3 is TGTGCCAGCAGTTCACCCCGGGGACTAGCGGCGGGCTCTGGGGCCAACGTCCTGACTTTC. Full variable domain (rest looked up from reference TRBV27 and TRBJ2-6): EAQVTQNPRYLITVTGKKLTVTCSQNMNHEYMSWYRQDPGLGLRQIYYSMNVEVTDKGDVPEGYKVSRKEKRNFPLILESPSPNQTSLYFCASSSPRGLAAGSGANVLTFGAGSRLTVL.

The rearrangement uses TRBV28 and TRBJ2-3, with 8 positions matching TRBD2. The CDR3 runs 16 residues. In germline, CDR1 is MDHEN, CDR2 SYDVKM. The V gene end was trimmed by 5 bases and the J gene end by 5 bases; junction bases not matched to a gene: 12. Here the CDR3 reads CASSNVLGGAKDTQYF. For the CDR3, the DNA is TGTGCCAGCAGTAACGTCCTCGGGGGGGCAAAAGATACGCAGTATTTT.

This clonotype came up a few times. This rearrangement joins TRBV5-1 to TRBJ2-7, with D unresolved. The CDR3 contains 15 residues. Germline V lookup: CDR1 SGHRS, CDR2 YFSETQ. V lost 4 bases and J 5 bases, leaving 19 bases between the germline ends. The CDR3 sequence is CASSLAAGSAHEQYF. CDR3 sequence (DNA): TGCGCCAGCAGCCTGGCGGCCGGGTCGGCGCACGAGCAGTACTTC. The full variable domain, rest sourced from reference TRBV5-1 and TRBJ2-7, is KAGVTQTPRYLIKTRGQQVTLSCSPISGHRSVSWYQQTPGQGLQFLFEYFSETQRNKGNFPGRFSGRQFSNSRSEMNVSTLELGDSALYLCASSLAAGSAHEQYFGPGTRLTVT.

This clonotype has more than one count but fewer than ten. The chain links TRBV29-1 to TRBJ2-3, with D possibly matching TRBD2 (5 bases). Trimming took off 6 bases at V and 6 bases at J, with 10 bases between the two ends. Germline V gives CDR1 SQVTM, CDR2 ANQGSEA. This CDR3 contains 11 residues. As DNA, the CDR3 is TGCAGCGTGGGAGTCGGGGATACGCAGTATTTT. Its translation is CSVGVGDTQYF.

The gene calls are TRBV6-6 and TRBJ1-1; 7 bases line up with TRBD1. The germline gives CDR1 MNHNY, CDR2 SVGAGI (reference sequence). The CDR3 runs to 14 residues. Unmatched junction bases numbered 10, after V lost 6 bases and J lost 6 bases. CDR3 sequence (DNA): TGTGCCAGCAGACCCGGACAGGCTATGCCTGAAGCTTTCTTT. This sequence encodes CASRPGQAMPEAFF.

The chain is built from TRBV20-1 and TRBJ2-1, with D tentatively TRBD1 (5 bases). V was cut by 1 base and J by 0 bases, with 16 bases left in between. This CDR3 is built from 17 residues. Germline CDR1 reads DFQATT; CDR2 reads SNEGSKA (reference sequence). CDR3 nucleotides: TGCAGTGCTAGAGGCCTAAATAGGGGCCCCTCCTACAATGAGCAGTTCTTC. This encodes CSARGLNRGPSYNEQFF.

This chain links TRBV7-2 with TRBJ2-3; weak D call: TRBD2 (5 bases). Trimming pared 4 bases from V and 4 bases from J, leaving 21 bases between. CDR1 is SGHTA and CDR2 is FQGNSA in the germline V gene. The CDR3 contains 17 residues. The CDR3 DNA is TGTGCCAGCAGCTCTTTAGCGACCCTGCTTCACCCAGATACGCAGTATTTT. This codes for CASSSLATLLHPDTQYF. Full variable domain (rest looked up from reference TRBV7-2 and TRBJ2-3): GAGVSQSPSNKVTEKGKDVELRCDPISGHTALYWYRQSLGQGLEFLIYFQGNSAPDKSGLPSDRFSAERTGGSVSTLTIQRTQQEDSAVYLCASSSLATLLHPDTQYFGPGTRLTVL.

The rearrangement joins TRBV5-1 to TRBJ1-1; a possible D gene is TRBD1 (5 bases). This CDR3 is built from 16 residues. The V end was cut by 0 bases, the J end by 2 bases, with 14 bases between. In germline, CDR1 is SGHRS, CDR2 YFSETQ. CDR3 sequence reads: CASSLVGGEGNTEAFF. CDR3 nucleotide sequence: TGCGCCAGCAGCTTGGTAGGAGGGGAAGGAAACACTGAAGCTTTCTTT.

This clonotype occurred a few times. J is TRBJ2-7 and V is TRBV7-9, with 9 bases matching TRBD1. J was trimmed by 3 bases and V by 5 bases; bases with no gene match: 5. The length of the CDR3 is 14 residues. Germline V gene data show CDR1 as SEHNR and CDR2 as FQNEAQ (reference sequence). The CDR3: CASSPGQGYYEQYF. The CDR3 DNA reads TGTGCCAGCAGCCCGGGACAGGGTTACTACGAGCAGTACTTC. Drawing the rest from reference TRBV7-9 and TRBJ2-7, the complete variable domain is DTGVSQNPRHKITKRGQNVTFRCDPISEHNRLYWYRQTLGQGPEFLTYFQNEAQLEKSRLLSDRFSAERPKGSFSTLEIQRTEQGDSAMYLCASSPGQGYYEQYFGPGTRLTVT.

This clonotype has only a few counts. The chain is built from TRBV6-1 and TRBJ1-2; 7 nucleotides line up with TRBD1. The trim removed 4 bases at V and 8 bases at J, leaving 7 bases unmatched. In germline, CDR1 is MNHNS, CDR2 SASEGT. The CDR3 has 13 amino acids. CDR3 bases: TGTGCCAGCAGTGGACAGGGATTCAAGGGCTACACCTTC. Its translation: CASSGQGFKGYTF.

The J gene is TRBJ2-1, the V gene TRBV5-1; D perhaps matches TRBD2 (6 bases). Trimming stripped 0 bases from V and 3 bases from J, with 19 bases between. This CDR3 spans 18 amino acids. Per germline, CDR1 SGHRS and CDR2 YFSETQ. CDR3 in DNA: TGCGCCAGCAGCTTGGCCTTCCGCCGGGGGAGATACTACAATGAGCAGTTCTTC. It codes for CASSLAFRRGRYYNEQFF.

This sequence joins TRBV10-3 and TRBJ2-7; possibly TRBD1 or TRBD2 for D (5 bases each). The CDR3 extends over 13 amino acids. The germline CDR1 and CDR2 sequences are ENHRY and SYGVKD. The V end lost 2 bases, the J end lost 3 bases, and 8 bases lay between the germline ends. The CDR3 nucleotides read TGTGCCATCAGTGAGCCTGGGGGCTACGAGCAGTACTTC. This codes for CAISEPGGYEQYF.

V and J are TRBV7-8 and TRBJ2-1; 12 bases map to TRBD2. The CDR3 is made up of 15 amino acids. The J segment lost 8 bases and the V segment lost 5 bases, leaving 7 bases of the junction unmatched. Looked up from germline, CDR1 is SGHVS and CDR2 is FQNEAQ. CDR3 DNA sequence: TGTGCCAGCAGCCTTTTACTAGCGGGGGGCCATGAGCAGTTCTTC. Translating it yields CASSLLLAGGHEQFF.

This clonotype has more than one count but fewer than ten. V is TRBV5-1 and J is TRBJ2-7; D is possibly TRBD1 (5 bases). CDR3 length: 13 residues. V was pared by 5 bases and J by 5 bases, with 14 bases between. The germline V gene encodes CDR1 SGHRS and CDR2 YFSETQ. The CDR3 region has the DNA TGCGCCAGCAGTCGACAGAATCCTAACGAGCAGTACTTC. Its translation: CASSRQNPNEQYF.

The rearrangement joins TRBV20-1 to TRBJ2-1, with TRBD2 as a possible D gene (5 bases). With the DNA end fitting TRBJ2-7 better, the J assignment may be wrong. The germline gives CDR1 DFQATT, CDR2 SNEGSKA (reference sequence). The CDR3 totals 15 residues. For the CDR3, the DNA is TGCAGTGCTTCCCCCTCTAAGAGGGCCTACAATGAGCAGTACTTC. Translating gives CSASPSKRAYNEQYF.